A selection of T cell receptor beta chains follows, all from one sample in a study of cytomegalovirus exposure and HLA in healthy donors. Produced via immunoSEQ multiplex PCR; TCRdb's table is partial and in-frame only. This sample's clone table lists about 42,000 clones. What was sequenced was PBMCs. These receptors all stem from a man aged 30-40 years in good health and CMV-seronegative. The CDR3 runs from the conserved cysteine through the conserved F or W. The order of the fields is D gene, J gene, V gene, CDR3 DNA, CDR3 protein. A D gene is named only where the DNA matches it firmly.

NA TRBJ2-3 TRBV30 TGTGCCTGGAGTGTGATTAGCGGATTCACAGATACGCAGTATTTT CAWSVISGFTDTQYF
TRBD2 TRBJ2-1 TRBV25-1 TGTGCCAGCAGAAGAGCGGGAGGCTCCTACAATGAGCAGTTCTTC CASRRAGGSYNEQFF
TRBD2 TRBJ2-2 TRBV9 TGTGCCAGCAACACCCTAGCGGGTGGAGTAAGCGGGGAGCTGTTTTTT CASNTLAGGVSGELFF
TRBD2 TRBJ2-3 TRBV4-2 TGTGCCAGCAGCCCGACCCACAGCGGGAGCGCAGATACGCAGTATTTT CASSPTHSGSADTQYF
TRBD2 TRBJ2-3 TRBV18 TGTGCCAGCTCACCACTCCACGGGACTAGCGGCACAGATACGCAGTATTTT CASSPLHGTSGTDTQYF
NA TRBJ1-6 TRBV7-8 TGTGCCAGCAGCTTAGGGCCAGGGCATTCACCCCTCCACTTT CASSLGPGHSPLHF
TRBD2 TRBJ2-7 TRBV5-1 TGCGCCAGCAGCTCCAAGAGCGGGAGGCGGTACGAGCAGTACTTC CASSSKSGRRYEQYF
NA TRBJ1-1 TRBV7-2 TGTGCCAGCAGCTTAGACCGGGCTGAAGCTTTCTTT CASSLDRAEAFF
TRBD2 TRBJ2-1 TRBV2 TGTGCCAGCAGGGTACTAGCCCGGGGGGGGCAGTTCTTC CASRVLARGGQFF
NA TRBJ1-2 TRBV5-1 TGCGCCAGCAGCTTGGCAGAGCGGAGACCCTATGGCTACACCTTC CASSLAERRPYGYTF
NA TRBJ1-6 TRBV5-4 TGTGCCAGCAGCTTCGGCAGGGTTGGTTCACCCCTCCACTTT CASSFGRVGSPLHF
NA TRBJ2-5 TRBV29-1 TGCAGCGTTGGAGCCTGGGGGACACCTGTACAAGAGACCCAGTACTTC CSVGAWGTPVQETQYF
NA TRBJ1-1 TRBV30 TGTGCCTGGAGTGTGGCTGGGAACACTGAAGCTTTCTTT CAWSVAGNTEAFF
NA TRBJ1-1 TRBV28 TGTGCCAGCAGTTTACGGGATAGAGCTTTCTTT CASSLRDRAFF
TRBD2 TRBJ2-1 TRBV30 TGTGCCTGGTCAGCGGGAGGGCCCAGGGACAGTGAGCAGTTCTTC CAWSAGGPRDSEQFF
TRBD1 TRBJ1-6 TRBV30 TGTGCCTGGAACCCCGGGACAGGGGGCCGATTCAATTCACCCCTCCACTTT CAWNPGTGGRFNSPLHF
NA TRBJ1-2 TRBV5-4 TGTGCCAGCAGCTTGTCCGGGGTTGGCTACACCTTC CASSLSGVGYTF
TRBD2 TRBJ2-5 TRBV5-1 TGCGCCAGCAGCTTGGTGGGTAGCGGGATAGACGAGACCCAGTACTTC CASSLVGSGIDETQYF
NA TRBJ2-5 TRBV18 TGTGCCAGCTCACTTACGAGACAGAACCAAGAGACCCAGTACTTC CASSLTRQNQETQYF
NA TRBJ2-7 TRBV30 TGTGCTACGAGGACAGTAAATTCCTACGAGCAGTACTTC CATRTVNSYEQYF
TRBD1 TRBJ2-2 TRBV18 TGTGCCAGCTCAGGGACAGCGAACACCGGGGAGCTGTTTTTT CASSGTANTGELFF
NA TRBJ1-2 TRBV5-1 TGCGCCAGCAGCTTGGGGGGGCTGGGCTACACCTTC CASSLGGLGYTF
TRBD1 TRBJ2-3 TRBV6-5 TGTGCCAGCAGTTACTTCGGACAGGGGAGCACAGATACGCAGTATTTT CASSYFGQGSTDTQYF
NA TRBJ1-1 TRBV4-1 TGCGCCAGCAGCTTACAGACAGGAGTCTTCCCTGAAGCTTTCTTT CASSLQTGVFPEAFF
TRBD2 TRBJ2-7 TRBV30 TGTGCCTGGAGGCCCGGGGGGGGACGACTCGAGCAGTACTTC CAWRPGGGRLEQYF
TRBD2 TRBJ2-5 TRBV7-9 TGTGCCAGCAGCTTACTAGCGGGGAGCGGAGAGACCCAGTACTTC CASSLLAGSGETQYF
TRBD1 TRBJ1-4 TRBV14 TGTGCCAGCAGCCAAGTTTCCGGGAGACAGGGGAATGAAAAACTGTTTTTT CASSQVSGRQGNEKLFF
TRBD1 TRBJ2-2 TRBV4-2 TGTGCCAGCACCATAGACAGGGTGGACACCGGGGAGCTGTTTTTT CASTIDRVDTGELFF
NA TRBJ1-1 TRBV18 TGTGCCAGCTCACTTAGGGGAATGAACACTGAAGCTTTCTTT CASSLRGMNTEAFF
NA TRBJ2-7 TRBV5-4 TGTGCCAGCAGCTTTTCGGGGAACGAGCAGTACTTC CASSFSGNEQYF
NA TRBJ2-7 TRBV7-8 TGTGCCAGCAGCTTAGAGCGGTGGGCTGAAGAGCAGTACTTC CASSLERWAEEQYF
NA TRBJ1-1 TRBV4-1 TGCGCCAGCACACCCCAGGGAATCACTGAAGCTTTCTTT CASTPQGITEAFF
NA TRBJ1-3 TRBV5-1 TGCGCCAGCAGCTCAGCAGGCTTCTCTGGAAACACCATATATTTT CASSSAGFSGNTIYF
NA TRBJ2-1 TRBV30 TGTGCCTGGAGATCGGCTAGCCGAGGCAATGAGCAGTTCTTC CAWRSASRGNEQFF
NA TRBJ2-7 TRBV4-2 TGTGCCAGCAGCCAAGATTGGTTGGCTTTGTACGAGCAGTACTTC CASSQDWLALYEQYF
NA TRBJ2-7 TRBV6-5 TGTGCCAGCAGTTCGCCGTCTTCGGACAGCTACGAGCAGTACTTC CASSSPSSDSYEQYF
TRBD2 TRBJ2-2 TRBV19 TGTGCCAGTAGTATCGGCCGGGACTACTCGACCGGGGAGCTGTTTTTT CASSIGRDYSTGELFF
NA TRBJ2-2 TRBV6-4 TGTGCCAGCAGTGACTCGAGCACCGGGGAGCTGTTTTTT CASSDSSTGELFF
TRBD2 TRBJ2-7 TRBV19 TGTGCCAGTAGTCGGGAGGGACGGAGCTACGAGCAGTACTTC CASSREGRSYEQYF
TRBD2 TRBJ2-7 TRBV4-3 TGCGCCAGCAGCCGAGGGACTAGCGGGACCTACGAGCAGTACTTC CASSRGTSGTYEQYF
TRBD1 TRBJ2-1 TRBV6-6 TGTGCCAGCGGAGGCGGCGGGACAGGTAGCTACAATGAGCAGTTCTTC CASGGGGTGSYNEQFF
TRBD1 TRBJ1-1 TRBV29-1 TGCAGCGTTGAAAGCCAGGGGGACACTGAAGCTTTCTTT CSVESQGDTEAFF
NA TRBJ1-2 TRBV27 TGTGCCAGCAGTTTATCGCCCTGGGGCAGCCTAACTAACTATGGCTACACCTTC CASSLSPWGSLTNYGYTF
NA TRBJ2-1 TRBV4-2 TGTGCCAGCAGCCAAGACCCTTACAATGAGCAGTTCTTC CASSQDPYNEQFF
TRBD1 TRBJ1-5 TRBV2 TGTGCCAGCAGTGAAGGTGAGACAGGGAACAATCAGCCCCAGCATTTT CASSEGETGNNQPQHF
TRBD2 TRBJ2-7 TRBV7-9 TGTGCCAGCAGCCCGGGACTAGCGGGAGGAAAAGGGTCCTACGAGCAGTACTTC CASSPGLAGGKGSYEQYF
NA TRBJ1-1 TRBV11-2 TGTGCCAGCAGCTTAAGGGCACAGGGGAACACTGAAGCTTTCTTT CASSLRAQGNTEAFF
TRBD2 TRBJ2-3 TRBV6-1 TGTGCCAGCAGTGAACTCGACGCGGGACTAGCGGGAGCAGATACGCAGTATTTT CASSELDAGLAGADTQYF
NA TRBJ1-4 TRBV19 TGTGCCAGTACCACGGGGATCCCGAATGAAAAACTGTTTTTT CASTTGIPNEKLFF
TRBD1 TRBJ2-7 TRBV4-2 TGTGCCAGCAGCCAGGCTGACAGGGGTTCATCCTACGAGCAGTACTTC CASSQADRGSSYEQYF
TRBD2 TRBJ2-7 TRBV7-2 TGTGCCAGCAGCCCGCCTAGCGGGAGAAGGTACGAGCAGTACTTC CASSPPSGRRYEQYF
TRBD1 TRBJ1-6 TRBV6-5 TGTGCCAGCAGTTACGAACAGGGGTGGAATTCACCCCTCCACTTT CASSYEQGWNSPLHF
TRBD2 TRBJ2-5 TRBV27 TGTGCCAGCAGCTCACCGGGACTAGCGAAGGAGACCCAGTACTTC CASSSPGLAKETQYF
TRBD1 TRBJ1-5 TRBV18 TGTGCCAGCTCGCCCACACCACTCCGGGACAGGGGATTCAATCAGCCCCAGCATTTT CASSPTPLRDRGFNQPQHF
NA TRBJ1-2 TRBV4-2 TGTGCCAGCAGCCAATACTCTGACACCTATGGCTACACCTTC CASSQYSDTYGYTF